One sample yielded the 18 T cell receptor beta chains listed below, sequenced in a study of radiotherapy plus CTLA-4 blockade in lung cancer. TCRdb keeps only in-frame clones here, not all; method: immunoSEQ multiplex PCR. The sample shows about 41,000 clones, roughly three quarters of them seen only once. Sample: peripheral blood, taken from a patient treated with radiotherapy plus ipilimumab. Source of these receptors: a human donor with non-small cell lung cancer who had stable disease on radiotherapy plus ipilimumab.

The genes are TRBV5-1 and TRBJ1-1; D is unresolved. The CDR3 spans 15 residues. With 5 bases removed from V and 1 base from J, the gap between germline ends came to 15 bases. Germline loops: CDR1 SGHRS, CDR2 YFSETQ. CDR3 protein: CASRERALQNTEAFF. In DNA, the CDR3 is TGCGCCAGCAGAGAAAGGGCCTTACAGAACACTGAAGCTTTCTTT.

This clone was counted only a few times. The junction differs from germline at one of its ends, possibly a read error. This chain uses TRBV6-6 with TRBJ2-7, with D possibly matching TRBD2 (6 bases). The V gene's germline CDR1 is MNHNY and CDR2 SVGAGI (reference sequence). The length of the CDR3 is 14 residues. The CDR3 loop is CASTPVRDSHEQYF. CDR3 in DNA: TGTGCCAGCACCCCAGTCAGGGACTCCCACGAGCAGTACTTC.

The CDR3 DNA follows: TGTGCCAGCTCATCAGAGACAGGAAGTCGTGTCGAGCAGTACTTC. This gives the protein CASSSETGSRVEQYF. This chain connects TRBV18 to TRBJ2-7, with D possibly being TRBD1 (6 bases). The CDR3 covers 15 residues. From germline, CDR1 is KGHSH and CDR2 LQKENI. Trimming removed 5 bases from V and 6 bases from J, with 20 bases in between.

V usage is TRBV18 and J usage is TRBJ2-7; TRBD2 matches at 8 bases. The CDR3 extends over 14 amino acids. V shed 3 bases, J shed 7 bases, and the junction held 8 bases outside the gene matches. CDR1 is KGHSH, CDR2 LQKENI, per germline. DNA of the CDR3: TGTGCCAGCTCACCTAGAAACGGGGGGGCGGAGCAGTACGTC. Amino acids: CASSPRNGGAEQYV.

V and J are TRBV5-1 and TRBJ1-1; tentatively, D is TRBD1 (5 bases). Between the trimmed V and J ends, which lost 4 bases and 6 bases, there was a span of 10 bases. In germline, CDR1 is SGHRS, CDR2 YFSETQ. This CDR3 spans 12 amino acids. The CDR3 spells CASSQGRSEAFF. The CDR3 DNA is TGCGCCAGCAGCCAGGGTAGATCTGAAGCTTTCTTT.

The V and J genes are TRBV30 and TRBJ1-2, with TRBD1 matching 7 bases. The CDR3 runs to 13 residues. Per germline, CDR1 GTSNPN and CDR2 SVGIG (reference sequence). Trimming cost V 2 bases and J 6 bases; bases outside gene matches: 6. CDR3 sequence reads: CAWSPRTGHGYTF. The CDR3 DNA sequence: TGTGCCTGGAGTCCTAGGACAGGCCATGGCTACACCTTC.

The chain carries TRBV6-5 and TRBJ2-5; D gene unclear. Germline-derived CDR1 and CDR2 are MNHEY and SVGAGI. Trimming removed 0 bases at V and 1 base at J, with 9 bases between. The CDR3 sequence is 15 residues long. The CDR3 coding sequence is TGTGCCAGCAGTTACTCCGGCAGGCCCCAAGAGACCCAGTACTTC. Its translation: CASSYSGRPQETQYF.

This chain joins TRBV6-6 and TRBJ1-4; D is unresolved. Germline V lookup: CDR1 MNHNY, CDR2 SVGAGI (reference sequence). With 0 bases removed from V and 8 bases from J, the gap between germline ends came to 7 bases. CDR3 size: 13 residues. The CDR3: CASSYSPGEKLFF. Written as DNA, the CDR3 is TGTGCCAGCAGTTACTCGCCCGGGGAAAAACTGTTTTTT.

This chain links TRBV5-1 with TRBJ2-7, with 9 bases matching TRBD1. Germline lookup yields CDR1 SGHRS and CDR2 YFSETQ. CDR3 length equals 13 residues. V was clipped by 4 bases and J by 3 bases; unmatched bases: 2. This CDR3 is CASSLTGGYEQYF. The DNA of the CDR3 is TGCGCCAGCAGCCTGACAGGGGGCTACGAGCAGTACTTC.

This chain links TRBV10-3 with TRBJ1-6, with unresolved D. The V gene lost 10 bases and the J gene lost 5 bases, with 21 bases spanning the gap. Germline V gives CDR1 ENHRY, CDR2 SYGVKD. This CDR3 spans 16 amino acids. The CDR3 DNA reads TGTGCCACCTCCGGTCAACGGTCAGGCGATAATTCACCCCTCCACTTT. This translates into CATSGQRSGDNSPLHF.

V usage is TRBV19 and J usage is TRBJ1-5; D remains ambiguous. V was pared by 3 bases and J by 5 bases, with 11 bases between. CDR3 length equals 14 residues. The germline gives CDR1 LNHDA, CDR2 SQIVND (reference sequence). The CDR3: CASSIPGGDQPQHF. The CDR3 coding sequence is TGTGCCAGTAGTATCCCGGGCGGGGATCAGCCCCAGCATTTT. Based on the CDR3 plus reference TRBV19 and TRBJ1-5, the full variable domain is DGGITQSPKYLFRKEGQNVTLSCEQNLNHDAMYWYRQDPGQGLRLIYYSQIVNDFQKGDIAEGYSVSREKKESFPLTVTSAQKNPTAFYLCASSIPGGDQPQHFGDGTRLSIL.

The rearrangement joins TRBV6-4 to TRBJ1-1; 10 positions match TRBD1. V trimming: 4 bases; J trimming: 4 bases; junction bases outside the gene matches: 0. The germline gives CDR1 MRHNA, CDR2 SNTAGT. This CDR3 is built from 13 residues. CDR3 bases: TGTGCCAGCAGTGGGACAGGGGGCACTGAAGCTTTCTTT. As protein: CASSGTGGTEAFF.

This clone came up once. The genes are TRBV7-3 and TRBJ1-2; possibly TRBD1 for D (5 bases). Trimming removed 5 bases from V and 1 base from J, with 11 bases in between. The germline V gene encodes CDR1 SGHTA and CDR2 FQGTGA. The CDR3 covers 14 residues. The CDR3 DNA follows: TGTGCCAGCAGCCATGGGGGTTTTAACTATGGCTACACCTTC. It yields the protein CASSHGGFNYGYTF.

The chain couples TRBV9 to TRBJ1-6, with TRBD1 matching 7 bases. V was clipped by 4 bases and J by 7 bases; unmatched bases: 11. From germline, CDR1 is SGDLS and CDR2 YYNGEE. The CDR3 contains 16 residues. The CDR3 region is CASSPEGPGQNSPLHF. The CDR3 region has the DNA TGTGCCAGCAGCCCCGAAGGGCCGGGACAGAATTCACCCCTCCACTTT.

V usage is TRBV9 and J usage is TRBJ1-1; TRBD1 matches 8 bases. The junction had 3 bases not matched to a gene; V was cut back by 4 bases and J by 7 bases. The CDR3 covers 12 residues. Germline loops: CDR1 SGDLS, CDR2 YYNGEE. The CDR3: CASSIGQGEAFF. CDR3 coding DNA: TGTGCCAGCAGCATAGGACAGGGTGAAGCTTTCTTT.

The chain carries TRBV2 and TRBJ1-2; no definite D call. The germline V gene has CDR1 SNHLY and CDR2 FYNNEI. Between the trimmed V and J ends, which lost 3 bases and 7 bases, there was a span of 21 bases. This CDR3 has 16 amino acids. The CDR3 sequence is CASSEVGYLPASGYTF. The DNA of the CDR3 is TGTGCCAGCAGTGAGGTAGGGTACCTTCCGGCGAGTGGCTACACCTTC.

J is TRBJ1-2 and V is TRBV6-5, with D unclear. CDR3 length: 15 residues. CDR1 is MNHEY, CDR2 SVGAGI, per germline. Trimming removed 0 bases from V and 0 bases from J, with 8 bases in between. CDR3 sequence (DNA): TGTGCCAGCAGTTACTCGAGAGCTGCTAACTATGGCTACACCTTC. It is translated as CASSYSRAANYGYTF.

This clone was seen only a few times. The gene calls are TRBV5-1 and TRBJ1-1; D remains ambiguous. CDR1 is SGHRS and CDR2 is YFSETQ in the germline V gene. This CDR3 spans 14 amino acids. V was shortened by 5 bases and J by 0 bases, with 11 bases between the two germline ends. CDR3 amino acids: CASSPRKMNTEAFF. As DNA, the CDR3 is TGCGCCAGCAGTCCCAGAAAAATGAACACTGAAGCTTTCTTT.